The T cell receptor (beta chain) described here comes from a study of CD8+ T cells in alopecia areata. Study results and limitations: Patients shared TCRs less clearly than mice did, possibly for HLA-related reasons. Affected lesional scalp, above all in alopecia totalis/universalis, was more clonal than normal scalp. Tissue-resident alphabeta T cells belonging to normal skin likewise get sequenced within scalp specimens.

To note about this clone: The antigen is not known.

Extracted RNA was reverse transcribed into cDNA, the sequencing template. The method was immunoSEQ multiplex PCR; TCRdb's version includes in-frame clones alone and lacks a portion of them. The data contain 140,000 to 150,000 clones, less than 65% of them singletons. CDR1 is SGHDT, CDR2 YYEEEE, per germline. V was trimmed by 0 bases and J by 6 bases, leaving 15 bases between them. CDR3 length: 15 amino acids. Cell sorting was applied to PBMCs, and CD4+ and CD8+ T cells were collected. The sequence was collected from a human donor in good health. V usage is TRBV5-6 and J usage is TRBJ1-2; D gene ambiguous. Sequenced: CD8+ T cells sorted from blood. In nucleotides, the CDR3 is TGTGCCAGCAGCTTGGGCACGGAAAGAGTAGATGGCTACACCTTC. Protein product: CASSLGTERVDGYTF.